These T cell receptor beta chains were read from a single sample in a study of control samples from healthy donors and cancer patients. Assay used: immunoSEQ multiplex PCR; TCRdb lists only in-frame clones, some missing. This table has fewer than 50,000 clones, just over 90% appearing once. The sample consisted of PBMCs. Receptors originate from a man aged 25-40 years with colorectal cancer. CDR3s include the opening cysteine and the closing phenylalanine or tryptophan. The order of the fields is V gene, D gene, clone size, J gene, CDR3 DNA, CDR3 protein. The D gene is left open where the match is weak. The size field is filled for only some rows; it gives once, few, many or a size class.

v_gene: TRBV6-2/TRBV6-3; d_gene: TRBD2; abundance: once; j_gene: TRBJ2-1; CDR3nt: TGTGCCAGCAGTTACTCACGGGGGGGGCTCTACAATGAGCAGTTCTTC; CDR3aa: CASSYSRGGLYNEQFF
v_gene: TRBV6-2/TRBV6-3; d_gene: .; abundance: .; j_gene: TRBJ2-1; CDR3nt: TGTGCCAGCAGTTACTCGGGGAATGAGCAGTTCTTC; CDR3aa: CASSYSGNEQFF
v_gene: TRBV15; d_gene: TRBD1; abundance: .; j_gene: TRBJ2-2; CDR3nt: TGTGCCACCAGTAATCCCGGACAGGGGGTAGAGCTGTTTTTT; CDR3aa: CATSNPGQGVELFF
v_gene: TRBV6-2/TRBV6-3; d_gene: TRBD1; abundance: .; j_gene: TRBJ2-7; CDR3nt: TGTGCCAGCAGTTACTCTCGGACAGGGCCCCACGAGCAGTACTTC; CDR3aa: CASSYSRTGPHEQYF
v_gene: TRBV6-1; d_gene: TRBD1; abundance: once; j_gene: TRBJ2-1; CDR3nt: TGTGCCAGCAGTGCTATTACAGGGGCAATCGAGGATGAGCAGTTCTTC; CDR3aa: CASSAITGAIEDEQFF
v_gene: TRBV5-4; d_gene: .; abundance: .; j_gene: TRBJ2-3; CDR3nt: TGTGCCAGCAGCTTTTCAGGGCGGTATGTAGCAGATACGCAGTATTTT; CDR3aa: CASSFSGRYVADTQYF
v_gene: TRBV30; d_gene: .; abundance: .; j_gene: TRBJ1-2; CDR3nt: TGTGCCTGGAGTGTACGAGATTTAGCTAACTATGGCTACACCTTC; CDR3aa: CAWSVRDLANYGYTF
v_gene: TRBV19; d_gene: .; abundance: .; j_gene: TRBJ1-4; CDR3nt: TGTGCCAGTAACAGGGCAACTAATGAAAAACTGTTTTTT; CDR3aa: CASNRATNEKLFF
v_gene: TRBV3-1/TRBV3-2; d_gene: TRBD2; abundance: .; j_gene: TRBJ2-3; CDR3nt: TGTGCCAGCAGTCGACTAGCCTACACGCAGTATTTT; CDR3aa: CASSRLAYTQYF
v_gene: TRBV27; d_gene: .; abundance: .; j_gene: TRBJ2-2; CDR3nt: TGTGCCAGCTCACAGCGCGGGCTTTTTGACACCGGGGAGCTGTTTTTT; CDR3aa: CASSQRGLFDTGELFF
v_gene: TRBV4-2; d_gene: .; abundance: .; j_gene: TRBJ2-3; CDR3nt: TGTGCCAGCAGCCAAGGGCTCTCAGCGGGCACAGATACGCAGTATTTT; CDR3aa: CASSQGLSAGTDTQYF
v_gene: TRBV6-6; d_gene: .; abundance: .; j_gene: TRBJ1-4; CDR3nt: TGTGCCAGCAACCCCTCGGAGAGGGAAAAACTGTTTTTT; CDR3aa: CASNPSEREKLFF
v_gene: TRBV4-3; d_gene: TRBD1; abundance: .; j_gene: TRBJ1-2; CDR3nt: TGCGCCAGCAGCCTCTCCTGGTCAGGGGGCAATGGCTACACCTTC; CDR3aa: CASSLSWSGGNGYTF
v_gene: TRBV20-1; d_gene: .; abundance: .; j_gene: TRBJ1-4; CDR3nt: TGCAGTGCTAGTAGGCATCTCCATGAAAAACTGTTTTTT; CDR3aa: CSASRHLHEKLFF
v_gene: TRBV7-2; d_gene: .; abundance: once; j_gene: TRBJ2-3; CDR3nt: TGTGCCAGCAGCTTAGGGCTCGGAGATACGCAGTATTTT; CDR3aa: CASSLGLGDTQYF
v_gene: TRBV18; d_gene: .; abundance: .; j_gene: TRBJ2-7; CDR3nt: TGTGCCAGCTCATCAACTAGTAGCGAGCAGTACTTC; CDR3aa: CASSSTSSEQYF
v_gene: TRBV6-2/TRBV6-3; d_gene: .; abundance: .; j_gene: TRBJ1-5; CDR3nt: TGTGCCAGCAGTAGGCCTAATCAGCCCCAGCATTTT; CDR3aa: CASSRPNQPQHF
v_gene: TRBV5-1; d_gene: .; abundance: .; j_gene: TRBJ2-2; CDR3nt: TGCGCCAGCAGTTCACTAGGGACCGGGGAGCTGTTTTTT; CDR3aa: CASSSLGTGELFF
v_gene: TRBV29-1; d_gene: .; abundance: .; j_gene: TRBJ1-5; CDR3nt: TGCAGCGCGGGTGGTGCGAGCAATCAGCCCCAGCATTTT; CDR3aa: CSAGGASNQPQHF
v_gene: TRBV7-9; d_gene: TRBD2; abundance: .; j_gene: TRBJ2-2; CDR3nt: TGTGCCAGCAGCTCCTCTAGCGGGGGGGCCGAGGCCGGGGAGCTGTTTTTT; CDR3aa: CASSSSSGGAEAGELFF